This T cell receptor (beta chain) is drawn from a study of T cells after posttransplantation cyclophosphamide. Sequenced by immunoSEQ multiplex PCR; TCRdb stores in-frame clones only, minus some. The sample counts several thousand clones, none seen once; the ten largest own 45% to 55%. The sample holds many counts of this clone. What it recognizes is unknown. General study points: TRB clonality was highly associated with recipient CMV seropositivity and reactivation. Donor CD8+ memory clones often dominated recipient blood repertoires at later times.

Cyclophosphamide on days +3 and +4 followed busulfan-fludarabine conditioning and a marrow graft. The sequence came from a male patient between 45 and 59 years old who received an allogeneic stem cell transplant from an unrelated donor, was CMV-positive, and had acute GVHD only. Some T cells may have come from the graft donor. Sequenced here: PBMCs, sampled after allogeneic stem cell transplant with posttransplant cyclophosphamide.

The CDR3 region has the DNA TGTGCCAGTAGTGTCTCTTTTAGCTCTGGAAACACCATATATTTT. Translation: CASSVSFSSGNTIYF. V usage is TRBV19 and J usage is TRBJ1-3; D remains ambiguous. The CDR3 length is 15 residues. The V gene lost 5 bases and the J gene lost 0 bases, with 11 bases spanning the gap. The germline V gene encodes CDR1 LNHDA and CDR2 SQIVND (reference sequence).